The 20 T cell receptor beta chains presented below share a single source sample, sequenced in a study of blood T cells in healthy people across ages. It was with a sample-barcoded 5' primer and a J-beta primer mix that a second PCR of roughly 7 to 12 cycles was run. TCRdb re-analysed the 5' RACE reads in MiXCR, keeping a single row per CDR3 protein. The sample records roughly 800,000 distinct CDR3 sequences, roughly 26% being singletons. A further study also used this sample, focusing on T cells of mothers and their children.

Material: blood. These receptors all come from a boy between 10 and 17 years old in good health.

This clonotype was counted a few times. The chain uses TRBV11-2 and TRBJ2-7, with TRBD1 matching over 9 bases. This CDR3 contains 16 residues. V dropped 0 bases and J dropped 3; count of bases not matched to a gene: 6. The germline CDR1 and CDR2 sequences are SGHAT and FQNNGV. This CDR3 reads CASSLDRGTGFYEQYF. The CDR3 DNA is TGTGCCAGCAGCTTAGATCGGGGGACAGGGTTCTACGAGCAGTACTTC.

V gene TRBV2 combines with J gene TRBJ2-5; possible D gene TRBD2, 6 bases. The CDR3 is made up of 14 amino acids. CDR1 and CDR2 (germline): SNHLY, FYNNEI. V gave up 4 bases and J gave up 1 base, with 10 bases separating them. The DNA for the CDR3 is TGTGCCAGCAGTGTGAGGAGGGTCCAAGAGACCCAGTACTTC. This gives the protein CASSVRRVQETQYF. The full variable domain, completed using reference TRBV2 and TRBJ2-5, is EPEVTQTPSHQVTQMGQEVILRCVPISNHLYFYWYRQILGQKVEFLVSFYNNEISEKSEIFDDQFSVERPDGSNFTLKIRSTKLEDSAMYFCASSVRRVQETQYFGPGTRLLVL.

As regards this clonotype: At one end the junction does not follow the germline gene, possibly because of a read error. The chain combines TRBV5-1 with TRBJ2-3; D possibly corresponds to TRBD2 (5 bases). The CDR3 extends over 16 amino acids. Germline CDR1 is SGHRS and CDR2 is YFSETQ. Here the CDR3 reads CASSSLLGLSTDAQYF. In DNA, the CDR3 is TGCGCCAGCAGCTCCCTACTAGGATTGAGCACAGATGCGCAGTATTTT. Full variable domain (rest looked up from reference TRBV5-1 and TRBJ2-3): KAGVTQTPRYLIKTRGQQVTLSCSPISGHRSVSWYQQTPGQGLQFLFEYFSETQRNKGNFPGRFSGRQFSNSRSEMNVSTLELGDSALYLCASSSLLGLSTDAQYFGPGTRLTVL.

The chain uses TRBV5-5 and TRBJ2-1; D gene ambiguous. V was pared by 2 bases and J by 8 bases, with 8 bases between. Per germline, CDR1 SGHKS and CDR2 YYEKEE (reference sequence). The CDR3 consists of 12 residues. The DNA for the CDR3 is TGTGCCAGCAGCTTTTCAACGGATGAGCAGTTCTTC. Protein product: CASSFSTDEQFF.

V gene TRBV15 combines with J gene TRBJ2-5; 8 positions match TRBD2. Judging by the DNA end, TRBJ2-1 fits better; the J call may be wrong. This CDR3 is 15 amino acids long. Germline CDR1 LNHNV, CDR2 YYDKDF (reference sequence). CDR3 DNA sequence: TGTGCCACCAGCAGAGATAGGACTAGCAGCAATGAGCAGTTCTTC. It encodes CATSRDRTSSNEQFF.

The chain recombines TRBV12-3 or TRBV12-4 with TRBJ1-2; D gene ambiguous. V lost 5 bases to trimming and J lost 9 bases, with 10 bases between them. The CDR3 is made up of 11 amino acids. The CDR3 DNA is TGTGCCAGCAGTCGAGGTTGGAGCTACACCTTC. Translating it yields CASSRGWSYTF.

The chain joins TRBV10-3 to TRBJ2-2, with 7 nucleotides matching TRBD2. Germline V gene sequence: CDR1 ENHRY, CDR2 SYGVKD. The CDR3 contains 18 residues. Unmatched junction bases numbered 14, after V lost 3 bases and J lost 4 bases. CDR3 in DNA: TGTGCCATCAGTGACCACACGCGGGAGTTGGGGCGCACCGGGGAGCTGTTTTTT. Translation gives CAISDHTRELGRTGELFF.

The V gene is TRBV9, the J gene TRBJ2-7; 8 bases align to TRBD2. The CDR3 has 17 amino acids. The junction had 8 bases not matched to a gene; V was cut back by 0 bases and J by 0 bases. Germline CDR1 SGDLS, CDR2 YYNGEE. In nucleotides, the CDR3 is TGTGCCAGCAGCGTAGGTCTAGGCGGGGGGCACTCCTACGAGCAGTACTTC. Protein: CASSVGLGGGHSYEQYF.

The chain couples TRBV6-1 to TRBJ2-5; weak D call: TRBD1 (6 bases). The end of the DNA aligns better with TRBJ2-7, so the J call may be wrong. The CDR3 extends over 14 amino acids. Looked up from germline, CDR1 is MNHNS and CDR2 is SASEGT. The CDR3 region has the DNA TGTGCCAGCAGTGAAGTACAGGGTACGGCCGAGCAGTACTTC. Its protein is CASSEVQGTAEQYF.

This clonotype appeared once. The chain recombines TRBV29-1 with TRBJ2-5; D unresolved. The end of the DNA aligns better with TRBJ2-1, so the J call may be wrong. CDR1 and CDR2 from the germline V gene are SQVTM and ANQGSEA. The CDR3 sequence is 13 residues long. CDR3 amino acids: CSALGVLFNEQFF. The CDR3 DNA follows: TGCAGCGCCCTGGGTGTACTCTTCAATGAGCAGTTCTTC.

This clonotype was counted a few times. As the CDR3 is not closed by the conserved phenylalanine or tryptophan, this likely results from a read error. This chain links TRBV29-1 with TRBJ1-6; TRBD1 aligns across 7 bases. This CDR3 region has 12 residues. V shed 7 bases and J 9 bases; nucleotides not matched to a gene: 6. Germline values: CDR1 SQVTM, CDR2 ANQGSEA. CDR3 sequence: CSALQGSSPLHI. The DNA of the CDR3 is TGCAGCGCCCTACAGGGGTCTTCACCCCTCCACATT.

The rearrangement uses TRBV5-1 and TRBJ2-3, with 15 bases fitting TRBD2. The CDR3 extends over 17 amino acids. The V gene's germline CDR1 is SGHRS and CDR2 YFSETQ. J was trimmed by 4 bases and V by 4 bases; bases with no gene match: 7. The CDR3 is CASSPGTSGGTADTQYF. In DNA form, the CDR3 reads TGCGCCAGCAGCCCGGGGACTAGCGGGGGGACAGCAGATACGCAGTATTTT.

V gene TRBV10-3 combines with J gene TRBJ1-4, with 7 positions matching TRBD1. The CDR3 runs 14 residues. Losses at the gene ends were 3 bases for V and 3 bases for J; bases not matched to a gene: 1. Germline CDR1 and CDR2: ENHRY and SYGVKD. CDR3 loop: CAISDGTANEKLFF. Written as DNA, the CDR3 is TGTGCCATCAGTGATGGGACAGCTAATGAAAAACTGTTTTTT.

V is TRBV3-1 and J is TRBJ2-2; D not certain. The germline CDR1 and CDR2 sequences are LGHDT and YNNKEL (reference sequence). The CDR3 runs to 15 residues. The V and J ends lost 0 bases and 2 bases respectively, with 7 bases between them. CDR3 amino acids: CASSQEGLNTGELFF. In DNA, the CDR3 is TGTGCCAGCAGCCAAGAGGGTCTTAACACCGGGGAGCTGTTTTTT.

This clonotype was seen more than once but under ten times. This chain connects TRBV15 to TRBJ2-4; TRBD1 agrees at 11 bases. Germline lookup yields CDR1 LNHNV and CDR2 YYDKDF (reference sequence). J gave up 5 bases and V 3 bases, and 3 bases lay outside the gene matches. The CDR3 extends over 15 amino acids. The chain's CDR3 is CATSSRGQGENIQYF. In nucleotides, the CDR3 is TGTGCCACCAGCAGTCGGGGACAGGGGGAAAACATTCAGTACTTC.

The J gene is TRBJ1-2, the V gene TRBV7-3; the match to TRBD1 covers 7 bases. Germline loops: CDR1 SGHTA, CDR2 FQGTGA. The CDR3 is 13 residues long. V shed 5 bases and J 8 bases; nucleotides not matched to a gene: 8. The chain's CDR3 is CASSTYRGEGYTF. The CDR3 coding sequence is TGTGCCAGCAGCACCTACAGGGGTGAGGGCTACACCTTC.

The gene calls are TRBV5-1 and TRBJ2-3, with 9 bases that match TRBD1. After removal of 2 bases from V and 2 bases from J, the junction contained 3 bases not matched to a gene. The CDR3 has 15 residues. The germline gives CDR1 SGHRS, CDR2 YFSETQ. The CDR3 DNA follows: TGCGCCAGCAGCTTCGACAGGGGGGACACAGATACGCAGTATTTT. It specifies CASSFDRGDTDTQYF.

CDR3: CASSPAAYGSYEQYF. Written as DNA, the CDR3 is TGTGCCAGTAGTCCGGCCGCTTATGGCTCCTACGAGCAGTACTTC. The gene calls are TRBV19 and TRBJ2-7; no clear D gene. V was shortened by 5 bases and J by 0 bases, with 14 bases between the two germline ends. Germline lookup yields CDR1 LNHDA and CDR2 SQIVND (reference sequence). The CDR3 extends over 15 amino acids.

This clonotype was recorded once. The chain joins TRBV5-1 to TRBJ2-1, with 12 positions matching TRBD1. Trimming took 4 bases from V and 12 from J; bases not matched to a gene: 11. The CDR3 length is 15 residues. The germline V gene has CDR1 SGHRS and CDR2 YFSETQ. DNA of the CDR3: TGCGCCAGCAGCCCCGGGACAGGGGGCGACGGTTGGCAGTTCTTC. It is translated as CASSPGTGGDGWQFF.

Comment on this clonotype: A junction boundary mismatches the germline segment, possibly from a read error. The rearrangement joins TRBV29-1 to TRBJ2-5; weak D call: TRBD2 (5 bases). Germline V gene data show CDR1 as SQVTM and CDR2 as ANQGSEA. This CDR3 comprises 13 residues. CDR3 amino acids: CSVVRVIQETRYF. The CDR3 bases are TGCAGCGTTGTGAGGGTTATCCAAGAGACCCGGTACTTC.